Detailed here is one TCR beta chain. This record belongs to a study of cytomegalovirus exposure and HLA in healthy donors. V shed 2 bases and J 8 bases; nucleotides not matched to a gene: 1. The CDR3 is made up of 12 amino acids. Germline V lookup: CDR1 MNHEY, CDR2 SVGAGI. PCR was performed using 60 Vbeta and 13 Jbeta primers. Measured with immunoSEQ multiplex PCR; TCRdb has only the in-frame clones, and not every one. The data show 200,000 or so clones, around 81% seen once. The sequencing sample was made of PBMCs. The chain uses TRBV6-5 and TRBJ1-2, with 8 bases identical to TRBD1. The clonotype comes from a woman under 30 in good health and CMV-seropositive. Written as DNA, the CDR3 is TGTGCCAGCAGTTACGGACAGGGAGGCTACACCTTC. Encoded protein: CASSYGQGGYTF.